This T cell receptor beta chain originates from a study of beta chain features in type 1 diabetes. Unmatched junction bases numbered 21, after V lost 1 base and J lost 5 bases. CDR3 length: 21 amino acids. Looked up from germline, CDR1 is SGHTA and CDR2 is FQGTGA. The isolated RNA, all of it, was reverse transcribed, so expressed TCRB transcripts were what got sequenced. Each sample of naive, central memory or regulatory T cells had, on average, about 3.6 million reads. Sequenced by immunoSEQ multiplex PCR; TCRdb stores in-frame clones only, minus some. Among about 160,000 clones listed, roughly 8% were seen once. A CD45RO/CCR7/CD25/CD127/CD95/CD27 panel sorted naive, central memory, regulatory and stem cell-like memory CD4+ cells. Findings of the study overall: Highly expressing activated T cells could be over-counted with a cDNA template.

As for this clone: What it binds is not known.

This receptor was taken from a man younger than 35 in good health. The V call is TRBV7-3, the J call TRBJ2-1; the match to TRBD2 covers 9 bases. The sequenced sample consisted of central memory CD4+ T cells from blood. The CDR3 nucleotides read TGTGCCAGCAGCTTAAACCCTAGGCGTTTGACTAGCGGAGCAAAGCACAATGAGCAGTTCTTC. Encoded protein: CASSLNPRRLTSGAKHNEQFF. Full variable domain (remainder filled in from reference TRBV7-3 and TRBJ2-1): GAGVSQTPSNKVTEKGKYVELRCDPISGHTALYWYRQSLGQGPEFLIYFQGTGAADDSGLPNDRFFAVRPEGSVSTLKIQRTERGDSAVYLCASSLNPRRLTSGAKHNEQFFGPGTRLTVL.